Listed here are 15 T cell receptor beta chains from one sample, sequenced in a study of radiation and T cells in renal cell carcinoma. Clones were read by immunoSEQ multiplex PCR, and TCRdb kept only the in-frame ones, dropping some. The data contain around 78,000 clones, roughly 87% of them singletons. Time point given: blood 4 weeks post-SBRT, at nephrectomy. Indicated treatment: 15 Gy SBRT to primary tumor, nephrectomy 4 weeks later. This material consisted of blood, taken from a patient whose treatment included radiotherapy and nephrectomy. All receptors derive from a woman aged 70 to 79 with renal cell carcinoma.

By proportion, this clone is medium-sized. This chain connects TRBV11-3 to TRBJ2-3; D is unresolved. Trimming shortened V by 4 bases and J by 4 bases, and 6 bases separated the two germline ends. CDR3 length: 12 amino acids. Germline CDR1 and CDR2: SGHNT and YENEEA. The CDR3 reads CASSSWSDTQYF. In nucleotides, the CDR3 is TGTGCCAGCAGCTCGTGGTCAGATACGCAGTATTTT.

This clone was detected only once. V and J are TRBV5-1 and TRBJ1-3; TRBD1 agrees at 7 bases. The CDR3 is 16 amino acids. Germline values: CDR1 SGHRS, CDR2 YFSETQ. The trim removed 4 bases at V and 4 bases at J, leaving 11 bases unmatched. Here the CDR3 DNA reads TGCGCCAGCAGCACAACCCGACAGGGCGTCGGAAACACCATATATTTT. Protein sequence: CASSTTRQGVGNTIYF.

This clone was counted once. This sequence joins TRBV7-2 and TRBJ1-3; weak D call: TRBD1 (5 bases). The ends were cut back, 6 bases at V and 0 bases at J, with 18 bases in the middle. Germline CDR1 reads SGHTA; CDR2 reads FQGNSA. The CDR3 length is 17 residues. For the CDR3, the DNA is TGTGCCAGCAGGCTTATGGGACCTAAGGGCTCTGGAAACACCATATATTTT. This codes for CASRLMGPKGSGNTIYF. The complete variable domain, with remaining parts taken from reference TRBV7-2 and TRBJ1-3, reads GAGVSQSPSNKVTEKGKDVELRCDPISGHTALYWYRQSLGQGLEFLIYFQGNSAPDKSGLPSDRFSAERTGGSVSTLTIQRTQQEDSAVYLCASRLMGPKGSGNTIYFGEGSWLTVV.

The count of this clone is one. The chain uses TRBV9 and TRBJ2-1; D is ambiguous. This CDR3 comprises 13 residues. Germline loops: CDR1 SGDLS, CDR2 YYNGEE. Trimming left V 2 bases short and J 3 bases short, with 6 bases between. The CDR3 region is CASSVTVYNEQFF. The CDR3 bases are TGTGCCAGCAGCGTTACGGTCTACAATGAGCAGTTCTTC.

The rearrangement uses TRBV7-2 and TRBJ1-6, with 7 bases that match TRBD1. CDR1 is SGHTA and CDR2 is FQGNSA in the germline V gene. The length of the CDR3 is 17 residues. Trimming took 4 bases from V and 9 from J; bases not matched to a gene: 15. The CDR3 loop is CASSSHDQGGSSSPLHF. The CDR3 nucleotides read TGTGCCAGCAGCTCCCACGATCAGGGGGGCTCTAGTTCACCCCTCCACTTT.

This chain joins TRBV2 and TRBJ1-6; D call uncertain. The CDR3 loop spans 12 amino acids. Germline CDR1 SNHLY, CDR2 FYNNEI. V was trimmed by 7 bases and J by 7 bases, leaving 8 bases between them. The CDR3 coding sequence is TGTGCCAGCACCATAGAAAATTCACCCCTCCACTTT. Amino acid sequence: CASTIENSPLHF.

The rearrangement joins TRBV9 to TRBJ1-5, with TRBD1 matching 9 bases. The length of the CDR3 is 14 residues. In germline, CDR1 is SGDLS, CDR2 YYNGEE. J was trimmed by 7 bases and V by 4 bases; bases with no gene match: 6. This CDR3 is CASSPHRGLQPQHF. CDR3 DNA: TGTGCCAGCAGCCCCCACAGGGGGCTACAGCCCCAGCATTTT. Based on the CDR3 plus reference TRBV9 and TRBJ1-5, the full variable domain is DSGVTQTPKHLITATGQRVTLRCSPRSGDLSVYWYQQSLDQGLQFLIQYYNGEERAKGNILERFSAQQFPDLHSELNLSSLELGDSALYFCASSPHRGLQPQHFGDGTRLSIL.

The CDR3 DNA reads as TGTGCCAGCCGTCTTATTAGCGGCTATGGCTACACCTTC. It codes for CASRLISGYGYTF. V and J are TRBV6-5 and TRBJ1-2; D gene ambiguous. The V end lost 8 bases, the J end lost 4 bases, and 14 bases lay between the germline ends. CDR3 size: 13 residues. Looked up from germline, CDR1 is MNHEY and CDR2 is SVGAGI.

The chain's CDR3 is CASSSHKGSTGELFF. DNA of the CDR3: TGCGCCAGCAGCTCCCATAAGGGGAGCACCGGGGAGCTGTTTTTT. The rearrangement links TRBV5-1 to TRBJ2-2, with D perhaps given as TRBD1 or TRBD2 (5 bases each). Per germline, CDR1 SGHRS and CDR2 YFSETQ. CDR3 length equals 15 residues. V was clipped by 3 bases and J by 4 bases, with 13 bases between them.

This chain joins TRBV7-2 and TRBJ1-2, with D possibly being TRBD1 (6 bases). Germline CDR1 SGHTA, CDR2 FQGNSA. CDR3 length equals 13 residues. The V end was cut by 5 bases, the J end by 8 bases, with 15 bases between. The CDR3 DNA is TGTGCCAGCAGCCCTGGGCAGGGGAGAGGCTACACCTTC. It encodes CASSPGQGRGYTF.

J is TRBJ2-2 and V is TRBV6-6, with 10 nucleotides matching TRBD1. Germline loops: CDR1 MNHNY, CDR2 SVGAGI (reference sequence). The CDR3 is 16 residues long. Trimming took 2 bases from V and 4 from J; bases not matched to a gene: 4. The CDR3 DNA is TGTGCCAGCAGTTACGAGGGGGACAGGGGCACCGGGGAGCTGTTTTTT. Translating gives CASSYEGDRGTGELFF.

The gene calls are TRBV7-2 and TRBJ1-5; TRBD1 agrees at 8 bases. Losses at the gene ends were 8 bases for V and 3 bases for J; bases not matched to a gene: 9. The CDR3 is made up of 15 amino acids. Germline CDR1 and CDR2: SGHTA and FQGNSA. The CDR3 loop reads CASGAGTGVNQPQHF. The CDR3 coding sequence is TGTGCCAGCGGAGCCGGGACAGGAGTCAATCAGCCCCAGCATTTT.

The rearrangement links TRBV5-1 to TRBJ2-2; tentative D call: TRBD2 (6 bases). There are 15 residues in the CDR3. Germline loops: CDR1 SGHRS, CDR2 YFSETQ. Trimming left V 2 bases short and J 1 base short, with 9 bases between. CDR3 sequence reads: CASSFGSGNTGELFF. Written as DNA, the CDR3 is TGCGCCAGCAGCTTTGGTAGCGGGAACACCGGGGAGCTGTTTTTT.

This clone was counted a single time. This chain connects TRBV6-6 to TRBJ1-2, with a weak D call TRBD1 (6 bases). Between the trimmed V and J ends, which lost 6 bases and 4 bases, there was a span of 15 bases. CDR3 length equals 14 residues. Germline values: CDR1 MNHNY, CDR2 SVGAGI (reference sequence). The CDR3 sequence: CASSPRGGGYGYTF. The DNA for the CDR3 is TGTGCCAGCAGCCCAAGGGGGGGTGGCTATGGCTACACCTTC.

The rearrangement uses TRBV19 and TRBJ2-4, with 13 bases that match TRBD2. CDR1 LNHDA and CDR2 SQIVND come from the germline V gene (reference sequence). This CDR3 contains 16 residues. The trim removed 2 bases at V and 5 bases at J, leaving 3 bases unmatched. CDR3 nucleotide sequence: TGTGCCAGTAGTATAAGGACTAGCGGGGGACAAAACATTCAGTACTTC. It specifies CASSIRTSGGQNIQYF.